What follows is one T cell receptor beta chain and its context. As yet, its antigen is unknown. There was relapse after autologous stem cell transplantation in every patient, and there was variation in brentuximab vedotin exposure. Complete response, partial response or progressive disease was recorded as best response. The data stem from a study of PD-1 blockade in classical Hodgkin lymphoma. Study-level points and caveats: Lower baseline TCR diversity was reported for newly diagnosed patients than for healthy donors. Baseline diversity resembling that of newly diagnosed patients was seen in complete responders. CD4+ TCR diversity climbed significantly by C4D1, unlike CD8+ TCR diversity.

Measured with immunoSEQ multiplex PCR; TCRdb has only the in-frame clones, and not every one. The data show 49,000 or so clones, around 80% seen once. CDR1 and CDR2 (germline): PRHDT, FYEKMQ (reference sequence). CDR3 length: 15 residues. V was clipped by 3 bases and J by 5 bases; unmatched bases: 3. Specimen: peripheral blood mononuclear cells (PBMCs), collected before the second cycle of nivolumab. The chain links TRBV13 to TRBJ2-5; 13 bases fit TRBD2. This sequence was found in a human donor with classical Hodgkin lymphoma. The CDR3 here is CASSFGTSGEETQYF. In DNA form, the CDR3 reads TGTGCCAGCAGCTTCGGGACTAGCGGGGAGGAGACCCAGTACTTC.